The 21 T cell receptor beta chains reported below all come from one sample, sequenced in a study of blood T cell repertoires in COVID-19. Some clones are missing from TCRdb's copy, which holds only in-frame ones; the method was immunoSEQ multiplex PCR. The sample yields around 150,000 clones, 85% to 90% seen once. The sequencing sample was made of peripheral blood. The receptors stem from a man aged 18 to 29 with acute or convalescent COVID-19.

The table lists this clone with a few counts. This chain joins TRBV28 and TRBJ2-7; TRBD1 agrees at 8 bases. This CDR3 contains 16 residues. Trimming took 4 bases from V and 6 from J; bases not matched to a gene: 14. Per the germline V gene, CDR1 is MDHEN and CDR2 is SYDVKM. The CDR3 DNA sequence: TGTGCCAGCAGTTCACCCCTTAAGACAGGGGAAGGCGAGCAGTACGTC. Encoded protein: CASSSPLKTGEGEQYV.

The genes are TRBV5-4 and TRBJ1-3, with D tentatively TRBD1 (6 bases). The germline V gene encodes CDR1 SGHNT and CDR2 YYREEE (reference sequence). The CDR3 is 15 amino acids. V was shortened by 0 bases and J by 8 bases, with 15 bases between the two germline ends. The CDR3 nucleotides read TGTGCCAGCAGCTTGGCCGGGGGGCGCGGAGACACCATATATTTT. Translation: CASSLAGGRGDTIYF.

The chain is built from TRBV6-4 and TRBJ2-1; 12 positions agree with TRBD2. The ends lost 6 bases at V and 9 bases at J; junction bases unmatched: 9. The CDR3 spans 15 residues. Germline V CDR1 and CDR2: MRHNA, SNTAGT. CDR3 bases: TGTGCCAGCAGGAACCTAGCGGGGGGGCCTGGTGAGCAGTTCTTC. It codes for CASRNLAGGPGEQFF.

The chain couples TRBV7-8 to TRBJ1-2; D perhaps matches TRBD1 (5 bases). The V gene's germline CDR1 is SGHVS and CDR2 FQNEAQ. The V and J ends lost 5 bases and 0 bases respectively, with 13 bases between them. This CDR3 is 15 amino acids long. The CDR3 region is CASSDHRNSNYGYTF. Written as DNA, the CDR3 is TGTGCCAGCAGCGACCACAGGAACTCTAACTATGGCTACACCTTC.

V and J are TRBV29-1 and TRBJ1-1, with 9 nucleotides matching TRBD1. The CDR3 runs 13 residues. The V segment lost 8 bases and the J segment 3 bases; nucleotides outside the gene matches: 7. Germline V gene data show CDR1 as SQVTM and CDR2 as ANQGSEA. CDR3 nucleotides: TGCAGCTTGAGGACAGGGGCGTACACTGAAGCTTTCTTT. Protein sequence: CSLRTGAYTEAFF.

This rearrangement joins TRBV6-1 to TRBJ2-7; a possible D gene is TRBD2 (7 bases). V was cut by 2 bases and J by 6 bases, with 17 bases left in between. The CDR3 extends over 15 amino acids. Germline V gene sequence: CDR1 MNHNS, CDR2 SASEGT. CDR3 in amino acids: CASSERRGGAFEQYV. Written as DNA, the CDR3 is TGTGCCAGCAGTGAAAGGCGAGGGGGGGCCTTCGAGCAGTACGTC.

The chain links TRBV18 to TRBJ2-3; tentative D call: TRBD2 (6 bases). From germline, CDR1 is KGHSH and CDR2 LQKENI. V dropped 0 bases and J dropped 0 bases, with 10 bases sitting between them. There are 16 residues in the CDR3. In DNA form, the CDR3 reads TGTGCCAGCTCACCACCGGGACTCGGTAGCACAGATACGCAGTATTTT. Protein: CASSPPGLGSTDTQYF.

This chain joins TRBV5-1 and TRBJ2-2; D not certain. Trimming removed 0 bases from V and 4 bases from J, with 10 bases in between. Germline V gene sequence: CDR1 SGHRS, CDR2 YFSETQ. CDR3 length: 15 amino acids. The CDR3 is CASSLVSYPTGELFF. For the CDR3, the DNA is TGCGCCAGCAGCTTGGTTAGCTACCCCACCGGGGAGCTGTTTTTT.

This clone was detected once. The junction does not match germline at one end; this may be a read error. This chain links TRBV29-1 with TRBJ1-2, with D uncertain. The length of the CDR3 is 13 residues. The germline gives CDR1 SQVTM, CDR2 ANQGSEA. This CDR3 reads CSVDSPTNYGCTF. The CDR3 bases are TGCAGCGTTGACAGCCCCACTAACTATGGCTGCACCTTC. Drawing the rest from reference TRBV29-1 and TRBJ1-2, the complete variable domain is SAVISQKPSRDICQRGTSLTIQCQVDSQVTMMFWYRQQPGQSLTLIATANQGSEATYESGFVIDKFPISRPNLTFSTLTVSNMSPEDSSIYLCSVDSPTNYGCTFGSGTRLTVV.

J is TRBJ1-5 and V is TRBV5-1; TRBD1 matches 9 bases. The CDR3 is 14 residues long. In germline, CDR1 is SGHRS, CDR2 YFSETQ. V dropped 0 bases and J dropped 5; count of bases not matched to a gene: 0. The CDR3 bases are TGCGCCAGCAGCTTGGGGACAGGGGATCAGCCCCAGCATTTT. Translating it yields CASSLGTGDQPQHF.

The rearrangement links TRBV23-1 to TRBJ2-3; 7 bases line up with TRBD1. TRBV23-1 belongs to the ORF category, with a function that is uncertain. The CDR3 sequence is 14 residues long. V was clipped by 6 bases and J by 1 base; unmatched bases: 4. The CDR3 loop is CASRGDSGTDTQYF. The CDR3 DNA is TGCGCCAGCAGAGGGGACAGCGGCACAGATACGCAGTATTTT.

V is TRBV7-3 and J is TRBJ2-1; 13 nucleotides align to TRBD2. Germline assignment: CDR1 SGHTA and CDR2 FQGTGA. There are 14 residues in the CDR3. V shed 4 bases, J shed 11 bases, and the junction held 5 bases outside the gene matches. The CDR3, as DNA: TGTGCCAGCAGCTCAGGACTAGCGGGGGAGAAGCAGTTCTTC. This translates into CASSSGLAGEKQFF.

The rearrangement joins TRBV7-3 to TRBJ2-7, with TRBD1 as a possible D gene (6 bases). V lost 2 bases and J 5 bases, leaving 19 bases between the germline ends. The CDR3 sequence is 16 residues long. Germline CDR1 SGHTA, CDR2 FQGTGA. CDR3 in amino acids: CASSLWFRPGGHEQYV. The CDR3 nucleotides read TGTGCCAGCAGCTTATGGTTCCGGCCTGGGGGCCACGAGCAGTACGTC.

The chain is built from TRBV21-1 and TRBJ1-5; TRBD1, the D gene given by the table, was not confirmed from the DNA. TRBV21-1 is a known pseudogene. The CDR3 covers 17 residues. The CDR3 spells CASSETGASYSNQPQHF. CDR3 nucleotides: TGTGCCAGCAGCGAGACAGGGGCCTCATATAGCAATCAGCCCCAGCATTTT.

The chain carries TRBV19 and TRBJ1-2; 7 nucleotides match TRBD1. The junction had 5 bases not matched to a gene; V was cut back by 5 bases and J by 2 bases. CDR1 is LNHDA, CDR2 SQIVND, per germline (reference sequence). CDR3 length: 14 residues. In nucleotides, the CDR3 is TGTGCCAGTAGTGATAGGACAGGAAACTATGGCTACACCTTC. Its translation: CASSDRTGNYGYTF.

V and J are TRBV9 and TRBJ2-5; 7 bases are a match to TRBD1. The CDR3 runs 16 residues. The germline gives CDR1 SGDLS, CDR2 YYNGEE. V shed 0 bases, J shed 2 bases, and the junction held 7 bases outside the gene matches. The CDR3 coding sequence is TGTGCCAGCAGCGTAGCACAGGGGACACCACAAGAGACCCAGTACTTC. As protein: CASSVAQGTPQETQYF. The full variable domain, its missing parts supplied by reference TRBV9 and TRBJ2-5, is DSGVTQTPKHLITATGQRVTLRCSPRSGDLSVYWYQQSLDQGLQFLIQYYNGEERAKGNILERFSAQQFPDLHSELNLSSLELGDSALYFCASSVAQGTPQETQYFGPGTRLLVL.

The chain recombines TRBV30 with TRBJ2-7; D gene unclear. This CDR3 contains 14 residues. V was cut by 2 bases and J by 0 bases, with 11 bases left in between. The germline V gene has CDR1 GTSNPN and CDR2 SVGIG (reference sequence). The CDR3 loop reads CAWSLWSSSYEQYF. The CDR3 nucleotides read TGTGCCTGGAGTTTGTGGAGCTCCTCCTACGAGCAGTACTTC.

The chain carries TRBV10-3 and TRBJ1-1; maybe TRBD1 (5 bases). Germline CDR1 ENHRY, CDR2 SYGVKD. The CDR3 spans 15 residues. V lost 3 bases and J lost 5, with 16 bases in between. Written as DNA, the CDR3 is TGTGCCATCAGTGACCCCCTCGTCGGGGGGACTGAAGCTTTCTTT. This translates into CAISDPLVGGTEAFF.

This sequence joins TRBV5-4 and TRBJ1-1; 7 positions match TRBD1. This CDR3 comprises 14 residues. Germline V gene lookup returns CDR1 SGHNT and CDR2 YYREEE (reference sequence). The ends lost 1 base at V and 5 bases at J; junction bases unmatched: 5. CDR3 in amino acids: CASSLQGVRTEAFF. As DNA, the CDR3 is TGTGCCAGCAGCTTGCAGGGGGTTAGGACTGAAGCTTTCTTT.

This chain links TRBV7-2 with TRBJ1-1, with TRBD1 matching over 7 bases. The CDR3 runs to 15 residues. The trim removed 6 bases at V and 0 bases at J, leaving 7 bases unmatched. Germline V CDR1 and CDR2: SGHTA, FQGNSA. Here the CDR3 DNA reads TGTGCCAGCAGACAACAGGGGTTTATGAACACTGAAGCTTTCTTT. Translating it yields CASRQQGFMNTEAFF.

This clone has a handful of counts. J is TRBJ2-1 and V is TRBV7-3; 9 nucleotides align to TRBD2. With 5 bases clipped from V and 0 bases from J, the junction kept 5 bases outside the gene matches. The CDR3 contains 16 residues. Germline-derived CDR1 and CDR2 are SGHTA and FQGTGA. CDR3 DNA sequence: TGTGCCAGCAGCGCCCTGACTAGCGGCTCCTACAATGAGCAGTTCTTC. This codes for CASSALTSGSYNEQFF.